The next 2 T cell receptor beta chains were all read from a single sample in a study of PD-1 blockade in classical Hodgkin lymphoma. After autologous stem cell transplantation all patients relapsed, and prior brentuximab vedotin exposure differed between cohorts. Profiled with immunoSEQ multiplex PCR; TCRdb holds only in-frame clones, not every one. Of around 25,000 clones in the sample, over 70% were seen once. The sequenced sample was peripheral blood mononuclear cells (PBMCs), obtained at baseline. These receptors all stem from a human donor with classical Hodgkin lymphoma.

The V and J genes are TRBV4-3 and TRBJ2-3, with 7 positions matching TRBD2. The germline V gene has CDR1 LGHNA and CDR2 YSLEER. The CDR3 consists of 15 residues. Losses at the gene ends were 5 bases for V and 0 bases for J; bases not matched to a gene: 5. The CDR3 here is CASSVDGGSTDTQYF. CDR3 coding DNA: TGCGCCAGCAGCGTGGACGGGGGGAGCACAGATACGCAGTATTTT.

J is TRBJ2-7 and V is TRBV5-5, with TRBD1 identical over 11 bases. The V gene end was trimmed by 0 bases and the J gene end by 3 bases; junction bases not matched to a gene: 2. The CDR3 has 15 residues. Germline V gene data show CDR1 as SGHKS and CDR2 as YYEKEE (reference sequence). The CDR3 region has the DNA TGTGCCAGCAGCTTGGCCGGGACAGGGGGCTACGAGCAGTACTTC. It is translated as CASSLAGTGGYEQYF.